This T cell receptor (beta chain) was documented in a study of CD8+ T cells in alopecia areata. Sequencing used cDNA as its template, made by extracting RNA and reverse transcribing it. Measured with immunoSEQ multiplex PCR; TCRdb has only the in-frame clones, and not every one. Of some 240,000 clones detected, 57% appear once; the ten largest clones hold more than 0.4%. The CDR3 spans 14 residues. V lost 3 bases and J lost 0, with 5 bases in between. The germline V gene encodes CDR1 MGHDK and CDR2 SYGVNS. The sequence was collected from a human donor with alopecia areata. The sequences come from CD4+ T cells sorted from blood, collected at week 0. The V and J genes are TRBV25-1 and TRBJ1-4; D gene unclear. CDR3 region: CASSDGATNEKLFF. The CDR3 region has the DNA TGTGCCAGCAGTGATGGGGCAACTAATGAAAAACTGTTTTTT.